One and the same sample provided the 20 T cell receptor beta chains below, sequenced in a study of blood T cells in healthy people across ages. With a J-beta primer mix and a sample-barcoded 5' primer, a second PCR ran about 7 to 12 cycles. One entry per CDR3 protein results from TCRdb running MiXCR on the 5' RACE reads. The repertoire holds about 1 million distinct CDR3 sequences, roughly 45% seen once, with 18% in the top ten. The sample consisted of blood. These receptors all stem from a woman aged 60-75 years in good health.

The CDR3 sequence: CASSRVWAPDEQYF. The CDR3 DNA is TGTGCCAGCAGCCGAGTATGGGCGCCCGACGAGCAGTACTTC. The chain couples TRBV7-9 to TRBJ2-7; D gene unclear. Trimming stripped 5 bases from V and 5 bases from J, with 16 bases between. The CDR3 is made up of 14 amino acids. Per germline, CDR1 SEHNR and CDR2 FQNEAQ (reference sequence).

The rearrangement joins TRBV6-1 to TRBJ2-5, with D hard to call. Germline loops: CDR1 MNHNS, CDR2 SASEGT. This CDR3 contains 14 residues. The ends were cut back, 6 bases at V and 1 base at J, with 12 bases in the middle. This CDR3 is CASRNRPVQETQYF. Here the CDR3 DNA reads TGTGCCAGCAGGAACAGACCGGTCCAAGAGACCCAGTACTTC.

The J gene is TRBJ2-3, the V gene TRBV5-1; 9 bases are shared with TRBD1. The V segment lost 3 bases and the J segment 5 bases; nucleotides outside the gene matches: 7. CDR1 is SGHRS and CDR2 is YFSETQ in the germline V gene. The CDR3 totals 15 residues. The CDR3 loop reads CASSSGQGYQDTQYF. In DNA, the CDR3 is TGCGCCAGCAGCTCGGGACAGGGATACCAAGATACGCAGTATTTT. Full variable domain (rest looked up from reference TRBV5-1 and TRBJ2-3): KAGVTQTPRYLIKTRGQQVTLSCSPISGHRSVSWYQQTPGQGLQFLFEYFSETQRNKGNFPGRFSGRQFSNSRSEMNVSTLELGDSALYLCASSSGQGYQDTQYFGPGTRLTVL.

The chain combines TRBV7-8 with TRBJ2-1; 7 nucleotides match TRBD1. The germline CDR1 and CDR2 sequences are SGHVS and FQNEAQ. V dropped 4 bases and J dropped 8; count of bases not matched to a gene: 5. The length of the CDR3 is 13 residues. The CDR3 here is CASSSDRMDEQFF. CDR3 DNA: TGTGCCAGCAGCTCGGACAGGATGGATGAGCAGTTCTTC. Full variable domain (outside the CDR3, taken from reference TRBV7-8 and TRBJ2-1): GAGVSQSPRYKVAKRGQDVALRCDPISGHVSLFWYQQALGQGPEFLTYFQNEAQLDKSGLPSDRFFAERPEGSVSTLKIQRTQQEDSAVYLCASSSDRMDEQFFGPGTRLTVL.

J is TRBJ2-3 and V is TRBV29-1; a possible D gene is TRBD1 (5 bases). This CDR3 has 13 residues. Germline V gene sequence: CDR1 SQVTM, CDR2 ANQGSEA. Trimming removed 6 bases from V and 11 bases from J, with 21 bases in between. The CDR3 DNA sequence: TGCAGCGTCTCGGGTGGGGCCCATTTTGGGCAGTATTTT. It codes for CSVSGGAHFGQYF.

This chain joins TRBV4-1 and TRBJ2-1; 7 bases align to TRBD2. This CDR3 is 16 amino acids long. Germline trimming cut 0 bases from V and 2 bases from J; bases unmatched to any gene: 4. Germline V gives CDR1 MGHRA, CDR2 YSYEKL. The DNA of the CDR3 is TGCGCCAGCAGCCAAGAGGCGGGAGCCCCCTACAATGAGCAGTTCTTC. Encoded protein: CASSQEAGAPYNEQFF.

Notes on this clonotype: The junction shows a germline mismatch at one end, possibly a read error. V and J are TRBV3-1 and TRBJ1-1, with D tentatively TRBD1 (6 bases). The CDR3 covers 13 residues. The V gene's germline CDR1 is LGHDT and CDR2 YNNKEL (reference sequence). Here the CDR3 DNA reads TGTACCAGCAGCCTCTATGGAGGGGGAGAAGCTTTCTTT. It codes for CTSSLYGGGEAFF.

The gene calls are TRBV4-1 and TRBJ2-3; a weak D match, TRBD2 (6 bases). The CDR3 runs 18 residues. Germline-derived CDR1 and CDR2 are MGHRA and YSYEKL. The V end was cut by 10 bases, the J end by 2 bases, with 28 bases between. CDR3 nucleotides: TGCGCCATCCCAAGGCTTTATCCGGCGGGATCCTTCACAGATACGCAGTATTTT. The encoded protein is CAIPRLYPAGSFTDTQYF.

The rearrangement uses TRBV27 and TRBJ1-1; D not certain. V shed 2 bases and J shed 7 bases, with 20 bases lying between them. CDR1 and CDR2 from the germline V gene are MNHEY and SMNVEV (reference sequence). This CDR3 has 16 residues. The CDR3 loop is CASSLTLAALNIEAFF. CDR3 nucleotides: TGTGCCAGCAGTTTAACTCTGGCAGCTCTGAATATTGAAGCTTTCTTT.

The V call is TRBV15, the J call TRBJ2-2; D gene ambiguous. CDR1 and CDR2 (germline): LNHNV, YYDKDF (reference sequence). V dropped 0 bases and J dropped 7 bases, with 6 bases sitting between them. This CDR3 is built from 13 residues. Here the CDR3 DNA reads TGTGCCACCAGCAGAGAGGGTAACGGGGAGCTGTTTTTT. Its protein is CATSREGNGELFF.

The chain links TRBV9 to TRBJ1-4; D possibly corresponds to TRBD1 (5 bases). Germline V gene lookup returns CDR1 SGDLS and CDR2 YYNGEE. With 0 bases removed from V and 2 bases from J, the gap between germline ends came to 11 bases. This CDR3 is 16 amino acids long. The CDR3 sequence: CASSVGAGSTNEKLFF. The DNA for the CDR3 is TGTGCCAGCAGCGTAGGGGCAGGGAGCACTAATGAAAAACTGTTTTTT.

The chain recombines TRBV27 with TRBJ2-2; 7 bases align to TRBD2. The CDR3 covers 13 residues. Trimming removed 6 bases from V and 6 bases from J; junction bases left unmatched: 4. CDR1 is MNHEY and CDR2 is SMNVEV in the germline V gene (reference sequence). The CDR3 here is CASRNGLAGELFF. Here the CDR3 DNA reads TGTGCCAGCAGAAACGGACTAGCCGGGGAGCTGTTTTTT.

This clonotype has a handful of counts. The chain combines TRBV25-1 with TRBJ2-5; D uncertain. Germline CDR1 reads MGHDK; CDR2 reads SYGVNS. The V gene lost 4 bases and the J gene lost 5 bases, with 11 bases spanning the gap. This CDR3 spans 13 amino acids. The CDR3 spells CASSGHELETQYF. The DNA for the CDR3 is TGTGCCAGCAGTGGACACGAGTTGGAGACCCAGTACTTC.

This clonotype showed up just a few times. The chain uses TRBV14 and TRBJ2-7; a weak D match, TRBD1 (5 bases). This CDR3 comprises 15 residues. V was shortened by 1 base and J by 4 bases, with 14 bases between the two germline ends. The V gene's germline CDR1 is SGHDN and CDR2 FVKESK. In DNA form, the CDR3 reads TGTGCCAGCAGCCAAGGGCAGGGCGTTTGGTACGAGCAGTACTTC. Translated: CASSQGQGVWYEQYF.

V usage is TRBV9 and J usage is TRBJ2-1; TRBD1 aligns across 9 bases. J lost 4 bases, V lost 3 bases, and 5 bases had no gene match. Germline CDR1 SGDLS, CDR2 YYNGEE. The CDR3 sequence is 15 residues long. CDR3 loop: CASSAGQGLYNEQFF. The DNA of the CDR3 is TGTGCCAGCAGCGCTGGACAGGGGCTGTACAATGAGCAGTTCTTC.

This clonotype was found once. V and J are TRBV9 and TRBJ2-5; 7 bases are shared with TRBD1. Germline assignment: CDR1 SGDLS and CDR2 YYNGEE. V lost 4 bases and J lost 13; bases outside the gene matches: 7. The CDR3 loop spans 11 amino acids. CDR3 nucleotide sequence: TGTGCCAGCAGCTTGGACAGGCGGTTGTACTTC. As protein: CASSLDRRLYF.

This clonotype appeared a single time. The V call is TRBV18, the J call TRBJ2-4, with 8 positions matching TRBD1. The J call is doubtful: the DNA matches TRBJ2-7 better. The CDR3 runs 16 residues. The germline CDR1 and CDR2 sequences are KGHSH and LQKENI. The CDR3, as DNA: TGTGCCAGCTCACCGCCTGGGCAGGGGGCAACCTACGAGCAGTACTTC. It yields the protein CASSPPGQGATYEQYF.

The chain uses TRBV9 and TRBJ2-7; possible D gene TRBD1, 5 bases. The CDR3 extends over 13 amino acids. Germline values: CDR1 SGDLS, CDR2 YYNGEE. V lost 0 bases to trimming and J lost 7 bases, with 11 bases between them. CDR3 nucleotide sequence: TGTGCCAGCAGCGTAGCGCCAGGGAAGGAGCAGTACTTC. It translates to CASSVAPGKEQYF.

The CDR3 protein is CASSPREDYGYTF. The CDR3 nucleotides read TGCGCCAGCAGCCCTCGGGAAGACTATGGCTACACCTTC. The rearrangement uses TRBV10-1 and TRBJ1-2, with D unclear. From germline, CDR1 is WNHNN and CDR2 SYGVQD (reference sequence). V lost 6 bases and J 3 bases, leaving 11 bases between the germline ends. This CDR3 region has 13 residues.

CDR3 sequence: CASSIGTHSSYEQYF. CDR3 coding DNA: TGCGCCAGCAGCATTGGGACCCACAGCTCCTACGAGCAGTACTTC. The chain is built from TRBV5-1 and TRBJ2-7; tentatively, D is TRBD1 or TRBD2 (5 bases each). The V end lost 4 bases, the J end lost 0 bases, and 14 bases lay between the germline ends. The V gene's germline CDR1 is SGHRS and CDR2 YFSETQ. The CDR3 has 15 amino acids.